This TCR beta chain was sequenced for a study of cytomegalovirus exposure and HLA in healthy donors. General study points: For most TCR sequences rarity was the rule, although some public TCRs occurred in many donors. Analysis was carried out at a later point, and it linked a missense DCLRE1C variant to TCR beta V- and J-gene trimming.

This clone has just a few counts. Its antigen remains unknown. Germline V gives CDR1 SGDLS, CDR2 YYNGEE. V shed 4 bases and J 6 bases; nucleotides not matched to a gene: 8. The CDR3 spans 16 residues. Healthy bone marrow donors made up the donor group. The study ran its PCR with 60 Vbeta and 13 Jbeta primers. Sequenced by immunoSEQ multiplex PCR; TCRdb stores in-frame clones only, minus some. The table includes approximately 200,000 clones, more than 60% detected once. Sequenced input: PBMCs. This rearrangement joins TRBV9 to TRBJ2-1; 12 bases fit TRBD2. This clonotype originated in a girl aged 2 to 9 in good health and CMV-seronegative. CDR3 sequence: CASSPPSGGERNEQFF. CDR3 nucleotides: TGTGCCAGCAGCCCTCCTAGCGGGGGGGAACGCAATGAGCAGTTCTTC.